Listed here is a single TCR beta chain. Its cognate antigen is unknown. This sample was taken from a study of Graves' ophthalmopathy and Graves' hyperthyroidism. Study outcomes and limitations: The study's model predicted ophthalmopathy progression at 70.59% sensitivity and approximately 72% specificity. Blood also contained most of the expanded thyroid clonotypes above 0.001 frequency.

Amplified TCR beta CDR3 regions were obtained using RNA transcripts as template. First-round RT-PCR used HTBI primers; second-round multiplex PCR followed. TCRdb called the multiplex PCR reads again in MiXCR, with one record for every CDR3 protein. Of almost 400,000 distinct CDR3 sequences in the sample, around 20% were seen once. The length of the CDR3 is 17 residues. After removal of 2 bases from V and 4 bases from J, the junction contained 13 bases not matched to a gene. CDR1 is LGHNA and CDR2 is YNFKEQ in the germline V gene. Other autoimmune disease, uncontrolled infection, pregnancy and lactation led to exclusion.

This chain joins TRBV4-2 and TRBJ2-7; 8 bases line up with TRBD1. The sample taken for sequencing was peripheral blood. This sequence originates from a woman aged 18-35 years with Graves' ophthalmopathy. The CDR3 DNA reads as TGTGCCAGCAGCCAACCAACAGGGGGTGGGCTCGGGTACGAGCAGTACTTC. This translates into CASSQPTGGGLGYEQYF.